The 30 T cell receptor beta chains in this list originate from one sample, sequenced in a study of shared T cell receptors in the human thymus. Libraries were prepared by immunoSEQ multiplex PCR; TCRdb keeps only in-frame clonotypes and omits some of them. The sample contains more than 300,000 clones, approximately 95% of which appear only once. The sequencing sample was made of thymocytes. The receptors here all came from a human donor.

The rearrangement uses TRBV6-5 and TRBJ2-1, with D perhaps matching TRBD2 (5 bases). With 3 bases removed from V and 10 bases from J, the gap between germline ends came to 10 bases. Germline lookup yields CDR1 MNHEY and CDR2 SVGAGI. This CDR3 contains 12 residues. CDR3 residues: CASSYGEGEQFF. The DNA of the CDR3 is TGTGCCAGCAGTTATGGTGAGGGCGAGCAGTTCTTC.

This clone was counted once. V gene TRBV29-1 combines with J gene TRBJ2-4, with TRBD2 matching 8 bases. V gave up 6 bases and J gave up 5 bases; unmatched junction bases: 12. CDR1 is SQVTM, CDR2 ANQGSEA, per germline. The CDR3 runs 15 residues. CDR3 DNA sequence: TGCAGCGTGGGGGGACCGGGAGGGCCACAAAACATTCAGTACTTC. It is translated as CSVGGPGGPQNIQYF.

The V call is TRBV6-1, the J call TRBJ2-7; 8 bases agree with TRBD2. The CDR3 contains 14 residues. V shed 2 bases, J shed 4 bases, and the junction held 4 bases outside the gene matches. CDR1 is MNHNS, CDR2 SASEGT, per germline. The CDR3 sequence: CASSELAGLYEQYF. The CDR3 nucleotides read TGTGCCAGCAGTGAACTAGCGGGCCTTTACGAGCAGTACTTC.

The chain joins TRBV7-8 to TRBJ1-5; 8 bases line up with TRBD1. In germline, CDR1 is SGHVS, CDR2 FQNEAQ. The CDR3 is 18 amino acids. The V gene end was trimmed by 5 bases and the J gene end by 4 bases; junction bases not matched to a gene: 16. CDR3 sequence (DNA): TGTGCCAGCAGCCCACCTCGCCGCGTTAGACAGGGGAATCAGCCCCAGCATTTT. This gives the protein CASSPPRRVRQGNQPQHF.

The chain recombines TRBV28 with TRBJ2-1; 8 bases match TRBD1. Germline CDR1 reads MDHEN; CDR2 reads SYDVKM. V lost 5 bases and J lost 9; bases outside the gene matches: 15. The CDR3 spans 16 residues. Here the CDR3 reads CASSSQARTGRIEQFF. The DNA for the CDR3 is TGTGCCAGCAGTAGCCAAGCCCGGACAGGGAGAATTGAGCAGTTCTTC.

The chain combines TRBV2 with TRBJ1-1; TRBD1 matches at 9 bases. With V trimmed by 10 bases and J by 5 bases, 11 bases remained unmatched. CDR3 length equals 14 residues. Germline V gives CDR1 SNHLY, CDR2 FYNNEI. DNA of the CDR3: TGTGCCACCCGGGGGACAGGGCGAAGGACTGAAGCTTTCTTT. Protein sequence: CATRGTGRRTEAFF. Drawing the rest from reference TRBV2 and TRBJ1-1, the complete variable domain is EPEVTQTPSHQVTQMGQEVILRCVPISNHLYFYWYRQILGQKVEFLVSFYNNEISEKSEIFDDQFSVERPDGSNFTLKIRSTKLEDSAMYFCATRGTGRRTEAFFGQGTRLTVV.

V is TRBV28 and J is TRBJ1-1; unclear D gene. Trimming took 2 bases from V and 0 from J, leaving 7 bases between them. Per germline, CDR1 MDHEN and CDR2 SYDVKM. The CDR3 totals 14 residues. This CDR3 reads CASSLARMNTEAFF. CDR3 bases: TGTGCCAGCAGTTTAGCCAGGATGAACACTGAAGCTTTCTTT.

The chain carries TRBV5-1 and TRBJ1-2; a possible D gene is TRBD1 (5 bases). CDR1 is SGHRS and CDR2 is YFSETQ in the germline V gene. The CDR3 covers 14 residues. Between the trimmed V and J ends, which lost 4 bases and 8 bases, there was a span of 18 bases. Written as DNA, the CDR3 is TGCGCCAGCAGCAGAACCGGGACCCCGCGGGGCTACACCTTC. As protein: CASSRTGTPRGYTF. Drawing the rest from reference TRBV5-1 and TRBJ1-2, the complete variable domain is KAGVTQTPRYLIKTRGQQVTLSCSPISGHRSVSWYQQTPGQGLQFLFEYFSETQRNKGNFPGRFSGRQFSNSRSEMNVSTLELGDSALYLCASSRTGTPRGYTFGSGTRLTVV.

The gene calls are TRBV4-2 and TRBJ2-3, with a possible D match to TRBD2 (6 bases). Trimming took off 4 bases at V and 3 bases at J, with 11 bases between the two ends. The length of the CDR3 is 14 residues. Per the germline V gene, CDR1 is LGHNA and CDR2 is YNFKEQ. CDR3 sequence (DNA): TGTGCCAGCAGCCTCGGGACTTCTACAGATACGCAGTATTTT. This sequence encodes CASSLGTSTDTQYF.

This rearrangement joins TRBV5-1 to TRBJ2-3; 14 nucleotides line up with TRBD2. The CDR3 runs to 19 residues. Per the germline V gene, CDR1 is SGHRS and CDR2 is YFSETQ. V lost 7 bases, J lost 6 bases, and 19 bases stayed unmatched. Written as DNA, the CDR3 is TGCGCCAGCGGCCTGACCGGGACTAGCGGGAGATTGGGGTCGGATACGCAGTATTTT. This gives the protein CASGLTGTSGRLGSDTQYF.

The CDR3 protein is CASSELAGNYGYTF. The CDR3 nucleotides read TGTGCCAGCAGTGAATTGGCGGGAAACTATGGCTACACCTTC. This rearrangement joins TRBV6-1 to TRBJ1-2; no definite D call. Germline CDR1 MNHNS, CDR2 SASEGT. With 2 bases removed from V and 2 bases from J, the gap between germline ends came to 9 bases. This CDR3 is built from 14 residues.

This clone was seen once. This rearrangement joins TRBV7-9 to TRBJ1-5, with D perhaps TRBD1 (6 bases). This CDR3 spans 16 amino acids. With 5 bases removed from V and 0 bases from J, the gap between germline ends came to 14 bases. Germline V gene data show CDR1 as SEHNR and CDR2 as FQNEAQ (reference sequence). CDR3 protein: CASSPGARNSNQPQHF. CDR3 in DNA: TGTGCCAGCAGCCCAGGGGCGAGGAATAGCAATCAGCCCCAGCATTTT. Full variable domain (remainder filled in from reference TRBV7-9 and TRBJ1-5): DTGVSQNPRHKITKRGQNVTFRCDPISEHNRLYWYRQTLGQGPEFLTYFQNEAQLEKSRLLSDRFSAERPKGSFSTLEIQRTEQGDSAMYLCASSPGARNSNQPQHFGDGTRLSIL.

DNA for the CDR3: TGCGCCAGCAGTCCCGTATCCCGCGGCCAGCAGTCCCGCAGGGAAGGGTTGGCTGGAAACACCATATATTTT. It yields the protein CASSPVSRGQQSRREGLAGNTIYF. The chain links TRBV23-1 to TRBJ1-3; TRBD1 is a possible D gene (5 bases). Being an ORF, TRBV23-1 has a function that is uncertain. This CDR3 is built from 24 residues. V was cut by 4 bases and J by 2 bases, with 39 bases left in between.

The V call is TRBV29-1, the J call TRBJ2-5, with D perhaps assigned TRBD1 or TRBD2 (5 bases each). V lost 0 bases to trimming and J lost 1 base, with 12 bases between them. The germline gives CDR1 SQVTM, CDR2 ANQGSEA. The CDR3 covers 15 residues. CDR3 protein: CSVEEGTLPQETQYF. CDR3 sequence (DNA): TGCAGCGTTGAAGAGGGGACGCTTCCCCAAGAGACCCAGTACTTC.

This rearrangement joins TRBV28 to TRBJ2-5; D may be TRBD2 (6 bases). Germline-derived CDR1 and CDR2 are MDHEN and SYDVKM. This CDR3 spans 17 amino acids. The ends were cut back, 3 bases at V and 0 bases at J, with 17 bases in the middle. This chain's CDR3 is CASSLGGGRRYQETQYF. The CDR3 coding sequence is TGTGCCAGCAGTTTGGGAGGTGGGAGGAGGTACCAAGAGACCCAGTACTTC.

The rearrangement links TRBV5-5 to TRBJ2-7, with 7 positions matching TRBD2. J lost 6 bases, V lost 0 bases, and 9 bases had no gene match. The CDR3 is made up of 15 amino acids. From germline, CDR1 is SGHKS and CDR2 YYEKEE (reference sequence). CDR3: CASSLGEREAAEQYF. The CDR3 nucleotides read TGTGCCAGCAGCTTGGGCGAACGGGAGGCCGCCGAGCAGTACTTC.

The chain recombines TRBV28 with TRBJ1-5; 7 nucleotides match TRBD1. Germline CDR1 MDHEN, CDR2 SYDVKM. The length of the CDR3 is 15 residues. Unmatched junction bases numbered 6, after V lost 2 bases and J lost 5 bases. CDR3 loop: CASSLGRDSDQPQHF. The CDR3 coding sequence is TGTGCCAGCAGTTTAGGTAGGGACAGCGATCAGCCCCAGCATTTT.

The chain combines TRBV13 with TRBJ2-7; 10 bases agree with TRBD1. Germline lookup yields CDR1 PRHDT and CDR2 FYEKMQ (reference sequence). This CDR3 region has 15 residues. V shed 4 bases, J shed 3 bases, and the junction held 6 bases outside the gene matches. CDR3 in amino acids: CASSSTGTGDYEQYF. DNA for the CDR3: TGTGCCAGCAGCTCAACCGGGACAGGGGACTACGAGCAGTACTTC.

This sequence joins TRBV28 and TRBJ2-7, with D uncertain. Per the germline V gene, CDR1 is MDHEN and CDR2 is SYDVKM. The length of the CDR3 is 15 residues. Trimming removed 3 bases from V and 0 bases from J, with 12 bases in between. The DNA for the CDR3 is TGTGCCAGCAGTTTGGCACAGCCCTTCTCCTACGAGCAGTACTTC. Amino acids: CASSLAQPFSYEQYF. The complete variable domain, with remaining parts taken from reference TRBV28 and TRBJ2-7, reads DVKVTQSSRYLVKRTGEKVFLECVQDMDHENMFWYRQDPGLGLRLIYFSYDVKMKEKGDIPEGYSVSREKKERFSLILESASTNQTSMYLCASSLAQPFSYEQYFGPGTRLTVT.

The chain is built from TRBV6-5 and TRBJ2-7; 9 nucleotides line up with TRBD2. The trim removed 6 bases at V and 6 bases at J, leaving 12 bases unmatched. Germline loops: CDR1 MNHEY, CDR2 SVGAGI. This CDR3 spans 15 amino acids. CDR3 nucleotide sequence: TGTGCCAGCAGCCCCCGCTTCAGCGGGAGGTGCGAGCAGTACTTC. As protein: CASSPRFSGRCEQYF.

The chain links TRBV9 to TRBJ1-3, with a possible D match to TRBD1 (6 bases). V was shortened by 0 bases and J by 0 bases, with 10 bases between the two germline ends. CDR1 is SGDLS, CDR2 YYNGEE, per germline. The CDR3 is 16 amino acids. The CDR3 sequence: CASSVGGGGSGNTIYF. As DNA, the CDR3 is TGTGCCAGCAGCGTAGGGGGAGGGGGCTCTGGAAACACCATATATTTT.

The chain links TRBV5-4 to TRBJ2-4; perhaps TRBD1 as D (5 bases). The length of the CDR3 is 15 residues. Germline CDR1 reads SGHNT; CDR2 reads YYREEE (reference sequence). V was pared by 3 bases and J by 3 bases, with 13 bases between. The CDR3 coding sequence is TGTGCCAGCAGCTCAACAGGATTGGGCAAAAACATTCAGTACTTC. Its protein is CASSSTGLGKNIQYF.

This sequence joins TRBV15 and TRBJ2-5; the D gene is possibly TRBD1 (6 bases). The V gene lost 3 bases and the J gene lost 5 bases, with 13 bases spanning the gap. The length of the CDR3 is 14 residues. CDR1 is LNHNV and CDR2 is YYDKDF in the germline V gene (reference sequence). The CDR3 loop is CATSSWGQYETQYF. The CDR3 DNA follows: TGTGCCACCAGCAGTTGGGGGCAATATGAGACCCAGTACTTC.

This clone showed up just once. This chain links TRBV7-2 with TRBJ1-1; TRBD1 agrees at 9 bases. V lost 1 base and J lost 0; bases outside the gene matches: 9. Germline V CDR1 and CDR2: SGHTA, FQGNSA. This CDR3 has 18 amino acids. CDR3 coding DNA: TGTGCCAGCAGCTTAGAGGGGACAGGGCGTCCTATGAACACTGAAGCTTTCTTT. It codes for CASSLEGTGRPMNTEAFF. Drawing the rest from reference TRBV7-2 and TRBJ1-1, the complete variable domain is GAGVSQSPSNKVTEKGKDVELRCDPISGHTALYWYRQSLGQGLEFLIYFQGNSAPDKSGLPSDRFSAERTGGSVSTLTIQRTQQEDSAVYLCASSLEGTGRPMNTEAFFGQGTRLTVV.

V and J are TRBV14 and TRBJ2-5, with D maybe TRBD2 (6 bases). In germline, CDR1 is SGHDN, CDR2 FVKESK. Trimming cost V 3 bases and J 0 bases, with 11 bases left between them. The CDR3 loop spans 15 amino acids. CDR3 sequence: CASSQPSDHQETQYF. In DNA form, the CDR3 reads TGTGCCAGCAGCCAGCCTAGCGACCACCAAGAGACCCAGTACTTC.

The rearrangement uses TRBV5-1 and TRBJ2-7, with TRBD2 identical over 14 bases. The CDR3 runs to 17 residues. CDR1 and CDR2 (germline): SGHRS, YFSETQ. Trimming removed 7 bases from V and 0 bases from J; junction bases left unmatched: 9. CDR3 sequence reads: CASGRLAGGGGSYEQYF. DNA of the CDR3: TGCGCCAGCGGCCGACTAGCGGGAGGGGGTGGCTCCTACGAGCAGTACTTC.

This clone showed up just a few times. The V call is TRBV5-5, the J call TRBJ1-2; no firm D call. This CDR3 is 14 amino acids long. Germline V gives CDR1 SGHKS, CDR2 YYEKEE (reference sequence). V lost 0 bases and J lost 4, with 10 bases in between. For the CDR3, the DNA is TGTGCCAGCAGCTTGGCGGGGTCGGGCTATGGCTACACCTTC. Amino acids: CASSLAGSGYGYTF.

The CDR3 region is CASSLSGACSTEAFF. The CDR3 DNA sequence: TGTGCCAGCAGTTTATCAGGGGCTTGTAGCACTGAAGCTTTCTTT. V is TRBV27 and J is TRBJ1-1; D is perhaps TRBD1 (5 bases). The CDR3 length is 15 residues. The V and J ends lost 0 bases and 4 bases respectively, with 12 bases between them. Germline CDR1 is MNHEY and CDR2 is SMNVEV (reference sequence).

The chain is built from TRBV5-1 and TRBJ2-7; tentatively, D is TRBD1 (6 bases). In germline, CDR1 is SGHRS, CDR2 YFSETQ. This CDR3 spans 13 amino acids. Deletions cut 2 bases from V and 5 bases from J, with 11 bases between. The DNA for the CDR3 is TGCGCCAGCAGCTTCCAGGGGATCCACGAGCAGTACTTC. Its translation: CASSFQGIHEQYF.

The V call is TRBV14, the J call TRBJ2-1; TRBD2 aligns across 10 bases. CDR1 SGHDN and CDR2 FVKESK come from the germline V gene. Germline trimming cut 2 bases from V and 7 bases from J; bases unmatched to any gene: 17. The CDR3 loop spans 19 amino acids. The CDR3 nucleotides are TGTGCCAGCAGCCAACGTGTCGTTTTAAAGCGGGAGGGCATGAATGAGCAGTTCTTC. It codes for CASSQRVVLKREGMNEQFF.